Following are 13 T cell receptor beta chains from one sample sequenced in a study of T cells in Graves' hyperthyroidism and ophthalmopathy (dated by TCRdb to about 2019). Library preparation used multiplex PCR. The instrument given in TCRdb is Illumina HiSeq 2000. TCR beta CDR3 regions were amplified from RNA transcripts. The first round of RT-PCR for the TCR CDR3 was performed with the HTBI primer set and the Qiagen OneStep RT-PCR kit. TCRdb handled the public reads itself, with Q25 trimming in fastp and clone calling in MiXCR, and kept productive beta chains. CDR3 protein duplicates are merged, each entry listing the most common genes and DNA. The sample table shows approximately 270,000 distinct CDR3 sequences, and 14% to 15% are seen once. About an eighth of the sample belongs to the ten largest clones. The specimen was blood. These receptors were obtained from a woman between 40 and 55 years old with Graves' hyperthyroidism that later progressed to Graves' ophthalmopathy.

Comment on this clonotype: Sequence at one end of the junction differs from germline and may be a read error. The V call is TRBV13, the J call TRBJ1-1, with unresolved D. CDR3 length equals 15 residues. Germline CDR1 reads PRHDT; CDR2 reads FYEKMQ (reference sequence). DNA for the CDR3: TGTGCCAGCAGCTTCATAGCCCCCATGAACACTGAAGCCTTCTTT. Translating it yields CASSFIAPMNTEAFF.

This clonotype was seen many times. The chain recombines TRBV27 with TRBJ2-3, with TRBD2 matching 9 bases. This CDR3 region has 16 residues. CDR1 is MNHEY, CDR2 SMNVEV, per germline (reference sequence). With 0 bases clipped from V and 4 bases from J, the junction kept 5 bases outside the gene matches. The CDR3 bases are TGTGCCAGCAGTTTATCTGCGGGAGGGCCCCCAGATACGCAGTATTTT. This sequence encodes CASSLSAGGPPDTQYF.

This clonotype was counted at least ten times. V gene TRBV7-6 combines with J gene TRBJ2-1; D remains ambiguous. CDR1 SGHVS and CDR2 FNYEAQ come from the germline V gene. V lost 6 bases, J lost 3 bases, and 9 bases lay in between. The CDR3 covers 13 residues. The CDR3 nucleotides read TGTGCCAGCAGACAAGACAACTACAATGAGCAGTTCTTC. Its protein is CASRQDNYNEQFF.

This clonotype occurred many times. This chain joins TRBV20-1 and TRBJ2-1, with 8 bases fitting TRBD2. The V segment lost 0 bases and the J segment 2 bases; nucleotides outside the gene matches: 3. This CDR3 is 15 amino acids long. Germline-derived CDR1 and CDR2 are DFQATT and SNEGSKA (reference sequence). CDR3 sequence (DNA): TGCAGTGCTAGAGAGGCGGGAGGTCCCTACAATGAGCAGTTCTTC. This translates into CSAREAGGPYNEQFF.

The chain recombines TRBV20-1 with TRBJ2-7; the match to TRBD2 covers 14 bases. Trimming at V came to 6 bases and at J to 0 bases, leaving 10 bases not matched to a gene. This CDR3 has 17 residues. CDR1 and CDR2 from the germline V gene are DFQATT and SNEGSKA (reference sequence). CDR3 residues: CSAPNSGLAGVSYEQYF. Here the CDR3 DNA reads TGCAGTGCGCCTAATTCGGGACTAGCGGGAGTCTCCTACGAGCAGTACTTC.

This clonotype was seen ten or more times. This CDR3 is CASSYSGSGSTEQYF. The CDR3 nucleotides read TGTGCCAGCAGTTACTCAGGTAGCGGGAGTACCGAGCAGTACTTC. The chain uses TRBV6-6 and TRBJ2-7; 9 bases agree with TRBD2. The CDR3 consists of 15 residues. In germline, CDR1 is MNHNY, CDR2 SVGAGI (reference sequence). After removal of 0 bases from V and 6 bases from J, the junction contained 6 bases not matched to a gene.

About this clonotype itself: This could be a read error, since a much larger clone is one nucleotide away. The chain recombines TRBV11-3 with TRBJ2-1, with 9 nucleotides matching TRBD1. Per germline, CDR1 SGHNT and CDR2 YENEEA. The junction had 4 bases not matched to a gene; V was cut back by 0 bases and J by 7 bases. The CDR3 has 15 amino acids. DNA of the CDR3: TGTGCCAGCAGCTTAGATGGACAGGGGACGAATGAGCAGTTCTTC. Protein product: CASSLDGQGTNEQFF.

The CDR3 loop is CASSWRQGNEKLFF. In nucleotides, the CDR3 is TGTGCCAGCAGTTGGAGACAGGGCAATGAAAAACTGTTTTTT. This rearrangement joins TRBV28 to TRBJ1-4; 7 nucleotides match TRBD1. Germline V gives CDR1 MDHEN, CDR2 SYDVKM. Trimming at V came to 4 bases and at J to 5 bases, leaving 4 bases not matched to a gene. CDR3 size: 14 residues.

The rearrangement joins TRBV20-1 to TRBJ2-7, with TRBD2 identical over 12 bases. V shed 3 bases, J shed 7 bases, and the junction held 4 bases outside the gene matches. Germline V CDR1 and CDR2: DFQATT, SNEGSKA (reference sequence). This CDR3 comprises 13 residues. CDR3 in amino acids: CSARLAGGWEQYF. For the CDR3, the DNA is TGCAGTGCTAGGCTAGCGGGAGGGTGGGAGCAGTACTTC.

This clonotype was seen only a few times. In DNA form, the CDR3 reads TGCAGTGCTAGAGGGAACAGGGGAGGCTACGAGCAGTACTTC. Translating gives CSARGNRGGYEQYF. This rearrangement joins TRBV20-1 to TRBJ2-7; TRBD1 is a possible D gene (7 bases). The germline gives CDR1 DFQATT, CDR2 SNEGSKA (reference sequence). V was cut by 1 base and J by 3 bases, with 13 bases left in between. The CDR3 totals 14 residues.

This clonotype was seen repeatedly, ten times or more. The chain carries TRBV7-9 and TRBJ2-5; D perhaps matches TRBD1 (5 bases). Germline CDR1 and CDR2: SEHNR and FQNEAQ (reference sequence). This CDR3 has 14 amino acids. V was pared by 6 bases and J by 3 bases, with 14 bases between. The CDR3 DNA sequence: TGTGCCAGCAGACAAAGGGGCGGAGAAGAGACCCAGTACTTC. This gives the protein CASRQRGGEETQYF. Variable domain in full (rest from reference TRBV7-9 and TRBJ2-5): DTGVSQNPRHKITKRGQNVTFRCDPISEHNRLYWYRQTLGQGPEFLTYFQNEAQLEKSRLLSDRFSAERPKGSFSTLEIQRTEQGDSAMYLCASRQRGGEETQYFGPGTRLLVL.

This clonotype was detected ten times or more. This rearrangement joins TRBV20-1 to TRBJ2-1; 8 bases agree with TRBD2. The CDR3 length is 15 residues. Germline V CDR1 and CDR2: DFQATT, SNEGSKA (reference sequence). V lost 3 bases and J lost 1; bases outside the gene matches: 5. This CDR3 reads CSASMGLGSYNEQFF. In DNA, the CDR3 is TGCAGTGCTAGTATGGGACTAGGATCCTACAATGAGCAGTTCTTC.

For this clonotype: The junction departs from the called germline gene at one end, perhaps through a read error. The V gene is TRBV6-1, the J gene TRBJ1-2; the match to TRBD1 covers 10 bases. The germline CDR1 and CDR2 sequences are MNHNS and SASEGT. This CDR3 spans 15 amino acids. As DNA, the CDR3 is TGTGCCAGCAGTCGACAGGGGGCGGCTAACTATGGCTACGCCTTC. Translation gives CASSRQGAANYGYAF.